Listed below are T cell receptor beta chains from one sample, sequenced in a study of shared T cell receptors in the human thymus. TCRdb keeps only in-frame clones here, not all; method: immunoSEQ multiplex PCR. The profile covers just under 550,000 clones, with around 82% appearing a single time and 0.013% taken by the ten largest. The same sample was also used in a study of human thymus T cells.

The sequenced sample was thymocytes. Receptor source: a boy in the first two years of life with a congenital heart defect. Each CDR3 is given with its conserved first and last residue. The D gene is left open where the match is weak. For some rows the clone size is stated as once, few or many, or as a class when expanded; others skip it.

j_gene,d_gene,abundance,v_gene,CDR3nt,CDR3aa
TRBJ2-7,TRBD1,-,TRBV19,TGTGCCAGTAGTATAGCAGGGACAGGACCCGGCTGGGACTACGAGCAGTACTTC,CASSIAGTGPGWDYEQYF
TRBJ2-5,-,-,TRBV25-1,TGTGCCAGCAGTGACGGCAGCGGAGAGACCCAGTACTTC,CASSDGSGETQYF
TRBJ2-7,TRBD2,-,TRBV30,TGTGCCTGGGGGGCGGGAGTTGCCACCGAGCAGTACTTC,CAWGAGVATEQYF
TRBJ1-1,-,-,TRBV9,TGTGCCAGCAGGAGTGGGGCCAAAGACGCGGGGGCTGAAGCTTTCTTT,CASRSGAKDAGAEAFF
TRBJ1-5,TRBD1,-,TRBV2,TGTGCCAGCAGCCTCGGACAGGGGGCATGGAGCAATCAGCCCCAGCATTTT,CASSLGQGAWSNQPQHF
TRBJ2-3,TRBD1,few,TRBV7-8,TGTGCCAGCAGTACTAGAATCGGGACAGGGGCCCCAAGCACAGATACGCAGTATTTT,CASSTRIGTGAPSTDTQYF
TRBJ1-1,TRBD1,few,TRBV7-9,TGTGCCAGCAGCCTACCGGGACAGGGGCCCATGAACACTGAAGCTTTCTTT,CASSLPGQGPMNTEAFF
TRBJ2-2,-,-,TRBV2,TGTGCCAGCAGTGAAAGGTTGGCGGCGGGGAACACCGGGGAGCTGTTTTTT,CASSERLAAGNTGELFF
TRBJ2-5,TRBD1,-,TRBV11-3,TGTGCCAGCAGCTTATTCCACAGGGGGCGTCAGGAGACCCAGTACTTC,CASSLFHRGRQETQYF
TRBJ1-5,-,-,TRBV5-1,TGCGCCAGCAGCTTTGGGGGGGCTGGGCAGCCCCAGCATTTT,CASSFGGAGQPQHF
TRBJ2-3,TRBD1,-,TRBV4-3,TGCGCCAGCAGCCAGGTGGACAGGGGAAAGGGGGATACGCAGTATTTT,CASSQVDRGKGDTQYF
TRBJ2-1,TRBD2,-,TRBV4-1,TGCGCCAGCAGCCAAGAAGGGGGTCTAGCGGGGTACAATGAGCAGTTCTTC,CASSQEGGLAGYNEQFF
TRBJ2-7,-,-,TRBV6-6,TGTGCCAGCAGTTACTCGGGGGGTAACTACGAGCAGTACTTC,CASSYSGGNYEQYF
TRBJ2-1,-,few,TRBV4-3,TGCGCCAGCAGCCAACTTTCCACTAGAGTGGGTTACAATGAGCAGTTCTTC,CASSQLSTRVGYNEQFF
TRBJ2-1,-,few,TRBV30,TGTGCCTGTCCCAAGTTGGGTGGCGGGCCTTCCTACAATGAGCAGTTCTTC,CACPKLGGGPSYNEQFF
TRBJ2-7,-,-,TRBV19,TGTGCCAGTAGCCGACTGCCCCCCGGAGGGATTACGTGGTACGAGCAGTACTTC,CASSRLPPGGITWYEQYF
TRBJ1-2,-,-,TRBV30,TGTGCCTGGAGTCCAACTGTTTCCGGCTACACCTTC,CAWSPTVSGYTF
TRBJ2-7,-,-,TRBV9,TGTGCCAGCAGCGTTGGGGACACCCACTACGAGCAGTACTTC,CASSVGDTHYEQYF
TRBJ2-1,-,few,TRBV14,TGTGCCAGCAGCCAAGATTACAGGCGACCATACAATGAGCAGTTCTTC,CASSQDYRRPYNEQFF
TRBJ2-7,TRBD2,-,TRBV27,TGTGCCAGCGCCGAACTAGCGGCCTACGAGCAGTACTTC,CASAELAAYEQYF
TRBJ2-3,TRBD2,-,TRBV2,TGTGCCAGCGGTCCCGGACAGACTAGCGGGATCACAGATACGCAGTATTTT,CASGPGQTSGITDTQYF
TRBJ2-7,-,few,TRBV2,TGTGCCAGCAGTGGGAGGAGGGACAGTCTGCCGCCCGAGCAGTACTTC,CASSGRRDSLPPEQYF
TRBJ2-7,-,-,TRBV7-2,TGTGCCAGCAGCTTAGGGACTATCCCCTCCGAGCAGTACTTC,CASSLGTIPSEQYF
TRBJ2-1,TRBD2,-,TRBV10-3,TGTGCCATCAGTACTCAGCGGGGTAACAATGAGCAGTTCTTC,CAISTQRGNNEQFF
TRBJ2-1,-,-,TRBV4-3,TGCGCCAGCAGCCAAGGAGGACTGGGCGGGACCGTCGACAATGAGCAGTTCTTC,CASSQGGLGGTVDNEQFF
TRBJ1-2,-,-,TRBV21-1,TGTGCCAGCAGCAAACCGAACCTCGTCCGGTCTACTAACTATGGCTACACCTTC,CASSKPNLVRSTNYGYTF
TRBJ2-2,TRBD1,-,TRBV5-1,TGCGCCAGCAGCTGGGCCCGAACACAAACAGGGGACACCGGGGAGCTGTTTTTT,CASSWARTQTGDTGELFF